Sequencing of this T cell receptor (beta chain) was carried out in a study of T cells after yellow fever vaccination. This clonotype was seen at least ten times. Antigen: not known. General observations from the study: The secondary response peaked faster, at day 5 versus 15, but was weaker. Re-detected after boosting: most primary clones, about 95% of CD4 and 80% to 90% of CD8. Contamination by abundant bulk-population clonotypes could be present in FACS-sorted repertoires.

TCRdb passed the 5' RACE reads through MiXCR, listing each CDR3 protein once. The sample includes roughly 170,000 distinct CDR3 sequences, roughly 6.2% seen only once; the top ten take roughly 3%. The specimen comprised CD4+ T cells sorted from PBMCs, sampled on the day of the first yellow fever vaccination. This receptor was identified in a man between 18 and 35 years old who received the YFV17D yellow fever vaccine.

This CDR3 is CSARTGGYQPQHF. DNA of the CDR3: TGCAGTGCCAGAACAGGGGGTTATCAGCCCCAGCATTTT. The chain combines TRBV20-1 with TRBJ1-5; 8 nucleotides match TRBD1. J was trimmed by 5 bases and V by 6 bases; bases with no gene match: 6. CDR1 DFQATT and CDR2 SNEGSKA come from the germline V gene (reference sequence). The CDR3 runs to 13 residues.